These 14 T cell receptor beta chains were all obtained from the same sample, sequenced in a study of regulatory T cells in long-lasting Graves disease. Researchers made TCR beta libraries by using iRepertoire HTBI primers and running Arm-PCR on CDR3 regions. MiXCR, applied by TCRdb to the multiplex PCR reads, yields one record per CDR3 protein. The sample includes 400,000 to 450,000 distinct CDR3 sequences, around 24% of them seen just once. The sample's time point: persistent/refractory GD, antithyroid drugs over 5 years with positive TRAb. Scientists built the TCR library using RNA that was extracted from PBMCs. The sequencing used peripheral blood mononuclear cells (PBMCs), collected when the disease was refractory, from a patient treated with antithyroid drugs. The receptors come from a female donor with Graves disease.

This clonotype has at least ten counts. The rearrangement uses TRBV12-3 or TRBV12-4 and TRBJ1-4, with 9 bases that match TRBD1. This CDR3 contains 17 residues. The V and J ends lost 7 bases and 10 bases, in that order; junction bases with no gene match: 19. The CDR3 loop is CASTPLVGGQGQGKLFF. DNA for the CDR3: TGTGCCAGCACTCCACTAGTGGGGGGACAGGGTCAGGGAAAACTGTTTTTT.

A few counts support this clonotype. The rearrangement joins TRBV28 to TRBJ1-2, with 7 bases that match TRBD1. Germline V lookup: CDR1 MDHEN, CDR2 SYDVKM. The CDR3 loop spans 14 amino acids. The junction had 12 bases not matched to a gene; V was cut back by 10 bases and J by 4 bases. CDR3 DNA: TGTGCCACCGACAGGGCTGGAACTTTCTATGGCTACACCTTC. It yields the protein CATDRAGTFYGYTF.

This clonotype has a count of ten or more. The chain links TRBV2 to TRBJ2-5, with D hard to call. CDR3 length: 14 residues. V was pared by 7 bases and J by 1 base, with 13 bases between. Germline CDR1 reads SNHLY; CDR2 reads FYNNEI. The CDR3 reads CASKRRVPQETQYF. DNA of the CDR3: TGTGCCAGCAAGAGGCGCGTACCCCAAGAGACCCAGTACTTC.

This clonotype was seen more than once but under ten times. V gene TRBV28 combines with J gene TRBJ2-5; tentatively, D is TRBD1 (5 bases). V was pared by 1 base and J by 5 bases, with 17 bases between. Germline values: CDR1 MDHEN, CDR2 SYDVKM. This CDR3 spans 16 amino acids. CDR3 loop: CASSLFLGVVRETQYF. The CDR3 DNA sequence: TGTGCCAGCAGTTTATTCCTAGGGGTAGTTAGGGAGACCCAGTACTTC.

This clonotype has ten or more counts. The chain joins TRBV27 to TRBJ1-5; D gene ambiguous. V was trimmed by 6 bases and J by 2 bases, leaving 11 bases between them. CDR1 and CDR2 (germline): MNHEY, SMNVEV (reference sequence). The CDR3 has 14 residues. In DNA, the CDR3 is TGTGCCAGCAGGTCTCTAGGGCGCAATCAGCCCCAGCATTTT. Translating it yields CASRSLGRNQPQHF.

The chain combines TRBV7-2 with TRBJ2-7; TRBD2 matches at 11 bases. Germline V lookup: CDR1 SGHTA, CDR2 FQGNSA. Trimming cost V 5 bases and J 12 bases; bases outside gene matches: 18. The CDR3 has 16 residues. CDR3 nucleotide sequence: TGTGCCAGCAGCCCGGACTCCGGGACTAGCGGATTTTGGTGGTACTTC. Protein product: CASSPDSGTSGFWWYF.

The gene calls are TRBV24-1 and TRBJ1-2, with D unclear. The V end lost 10 bases, the J end lost 4 bases, and 18 bases lay between the germline ends. Germline V gives CDR1 KGHDR, CDR2 SFDVKD. CDR3 length: 14 amino acids. CDR3 loop: CATEVWSQFYGYTF. The DNA for the CDR3 is TGTGCCACAGAGGTATGGTCGCAGTTCTATGGCTACACCTTC.

The chain uses TRBV6-4 and TRBJ1-2, with a possible D match to TRBD1 (6 bases). Trimming cost V 5 bases and J 7 bases, with 23 bases left between them. This CDR3 is built from 16 residues. Germline V lookup: CDR1 MRHNA, CDR2 SNTAGT. The DNA of the CDR3 is TGTGCCAGCAGTTATGCGGCAGGGGCTAGAGGGGTTGGCTACACCTTC. The encoded protein is CASSYAAGARGVGYTF.

CDR3 amino acids: CSAPGLAGRYEQYF. CDR3 nucleotides: TGCAGTGCTCCAGGACTAGCGGGACGTTACGAGCAGTACTTC. The chain links TRBV20-1 to TRBJ2-7; 12 bases map to TRBD2. This CDR3 region has 14 residues. V lost 5 bases, J lost 4 bases, and 6 bases stayed unmatched. Germline lookup yields CDR1 DFQATT and CDR2 SNEGSKA (reference sequence).

This clonotype came up many times. The V gene is TRBV6-1, the J gene TRBJ2-5; 7 nucleotides align to TRBD1. The CDR3 is 15 amino acids. V dropped 6 bases and J dropped 0; count of bases not matched to a gene: 7. CDR1 MNHNS and CDR2 SASEGT come from the germline V gene. This CDR3 reads CASRPDRVHQETQYF. As DNA, the CDR3 is TGTGCCAGCAGACCAGACAGGGTTCACCAAGAGACCCAGTACTTC.

The CDR3 region is CASSPGLAGAFAETQYF. CDR3 DNA: TGCGCCAGCAGCCCTGGACTAGCGGGAGCATTTGCGGAGACCCAGTACTTC. The J gene is TRBJ2-5, the V gene TRBV5-1, with TRBD2 matching over 13 bases. Germline V CDR1 and CDR2: SGHRS, YFSETQ. The CDR3 has 17 amino acids. The trim removed 4 bases at V and 5 bases at J, leaving 11 bases unmatched.

This clonotype was found a few times. The genes are TRBV20-1 and TRBJ1-5; 9 nucleotides line up with TRBD1. This CDR3 is built from 17 residues. V shed 0 bases, J shed 1 base, and the junction held 7 bases outside the gene matches. Germline V CDR1 and CDR2: DFQATT, SNEGSKA (reference sequence). CDR3 in amino acids: CSARDLQGARSNQPQHF. The CDR3 DNA reads TGCAGTGCTAGAGATCTACAGGGGGCGCGGAGCAATCAGCCCCAGCATTTT.

V and J are TRBV30 and TRBJ2-3, with D unclear. CDR1 GTSNPN and CDR2 SVGIG come from the germline V gene (reference sequence). Deletions cut 2 bases from V and 3 bases from J, with 12 bases between. The CDR3 has 14 amino acids. CDR3 loop: CAWSPLSGTDTQYF. CDR3 DNA sequence: TGTGCCTGGAGTCCCCTTTCCGGGACAGATACGCAGTATTTT.

This clonotype has at least ten counts. The rearrangement links TRBV7-2 to TRBJ2-7, with D unclear. Germline V lookup: CDR1 SGHTA, CDR2 FQGNSA. The V and J ends lost 2 bases and 4 bases respectively, with 15 bases between them. The CDR3 totals 15 residues. The CDR3, as DNA: TGTGCCAGCAGCTTATGGGGTTATGTAGTTTACGAGCAGTACTTC. It codes for CASSLWGYVVYEQYF.